The sequence of this T cell receptor (beta chain) was determined in a study of shared clonotypes between healthy human individuals. Study-wide results and caveats: There were few donors, and this limited the genetic and exposure-history diversity represented. Clonotype sharing among donors was expected to depend on sequencing depth.

Repertoires were generated with immunoSEQ multiplex PCR, while TCRdb's copy carries only in-frame clones and drops some. The sample includes around 690,000 clones, roughly 88% seen only once; the top ten take about 34%. Concerning this clone: What it binds is not known.

Germline V gives CDR1 MNHEY, CDR2 SMNVEV (reference sequence). V lost 3 bases and J lost 1, with 18 bases in between. CDR3 length: 17 amino acids. The rearrangement joins TRBV27 to TRBJ1-1; D is perhaps TRBD1 (5 bases). The sequencing input was memory CD8+ T cells from PBMCs. The subset denotes: CD45RO+ cells pooled with CCR7-negative TemRA cells. The clonotype originates from a man between 18 and 35 years old in good health. Some clones in this sample may be carry-over from other donors' samples. The CDR3 nucleotides read TGTGCCAGCAGTTTTCACAGGTTTGAATTTGAGAACACTGAAGCTTTCTTT. Encoded protein: CASSFHRFEFENTEAFF.